The present entry profiles one T cell receptor (beta chain) with its context. Its antigen is as yet unknown. Per sorted-subset replicate PCR, input was approximately 200 ng DNA, representing tens of thousands of T cell genomes. Clones were read by immunoSEQ multiplex PCR, and TCRdb kept only the in-frame ones, dropping some. The repertoire has some 1 million clones, 65% to 75% of them found once; the top ten carry approximately 1.5%. These data belong to a study of shared clonotypes between healthy human individuals. Findings and limits, study-wide: The sole specimen, blood, was sampled, and tissue repertoires likely differ.

The CDR3 loop spans 14 amino acids. V lost 0 bases and J 1 base, leaving 5 bases between the germline ends. Germline V lookup: CDR1 WNHNN, CDR2 SYGVQD (reference sequence). The receptor's source is a young man in good health. The sequencing sample was made of memory CD4+ T cells sorted from blood. Subset described: CD45RA-negative fraction. V is TRBV10-1 and J is TRBJ2-3, with no clear D. The CDR3 DNA follows: TGCGCCAGCAGTGAGTCTTACGGCACAGATACGCAGTATTTT. Amino acid sequence: CASSESYGTDTQYF.